This entry lists 2 T cell receptor beta chains sequenced from one sample in a study of cytomegalovirus exposure and HLA in healthy donors (dated by TCRdb to the late 2010s). The method was the immunoSEQ multiplex PCR assay. For the multiplex PCR, a mixture combining 60 forward primers for TCR Vbeta segments and 13 reverse primers for TCR Jbeta segments was used. TCRdb limited this immuneACCESS table to in-frame rearrangements with V and J called. A share of clones is missing; checked studies link under half to unresolved V genes, and the rest is unexplained. The sample table holds 150,000 to 200,000 clones, of which about four fifths were seen once. The top ten constitute more than 0.45% of the sample. Sequences were obtained from PBMCs. The receptors originated from a woman in her 50s in good health and CMV-seronegative.

The rearrangement links TRBV7-9 to TRBJ2-7, with TRBD2 identical over 11 bases. CDR3 length: 16 residues. Germline lookup yields CDR1 SEHNR and CDR2 FQNEAQ (reference sequence). V was clipped by 4 bases and J by 1 base; unmatched bases: 6. As DNA, the CDR3 is TGTGCCAGCAGCTCTATAGCGGGAGGGGGTTCCTACGAGCAGTACTTC. Protein sequence: CASSSIAGGGSYEQYF.

With regard to this clone: The sample has other DNA sequences that encode this CDR3 too. This rearrangement joins TRBV6-5 to TRBJ2-1; TRBD2 might be the D (5 bases). The germline gives CDR1 MNHEY, CDR2 SVGAGI. Between the trimmed V and J ends, which lost 6 bases and 0 bases, there was a span of 12 bases. The CDR3 runs to 15 residues. CDR3 in DNA: TGTGCCAGCAGCCTTAGCGAGAGCTCCTACAATGAGCAGTTCTTC. It is translated as CASSLSESSYNEQFF.